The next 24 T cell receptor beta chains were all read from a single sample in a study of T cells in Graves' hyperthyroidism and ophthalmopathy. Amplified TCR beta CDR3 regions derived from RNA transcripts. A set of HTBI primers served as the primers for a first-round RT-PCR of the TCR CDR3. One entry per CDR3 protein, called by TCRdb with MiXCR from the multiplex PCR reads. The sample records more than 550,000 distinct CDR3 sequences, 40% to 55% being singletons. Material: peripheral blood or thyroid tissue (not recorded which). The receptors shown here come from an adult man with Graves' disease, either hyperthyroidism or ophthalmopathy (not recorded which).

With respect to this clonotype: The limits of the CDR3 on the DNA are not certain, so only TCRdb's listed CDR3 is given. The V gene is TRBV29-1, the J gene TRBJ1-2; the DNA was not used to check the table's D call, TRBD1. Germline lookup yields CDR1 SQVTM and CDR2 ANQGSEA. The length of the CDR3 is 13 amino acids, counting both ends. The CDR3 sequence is CIPKGDRNYGCTF.

CDR3 loop: CASSYGGAAGELFF. The CDR3 region has the DNA TGTGCCAGCAGTTATGGGGGCGCCGCCGGGGAGCTGTTTTTT. The chain couples TRBV7-2 to TRBJ2-2, with D possibly TRBD1 on 6 matching bases. Trimming pared 6 bases from V and 6 bases from J, leaving 14 bases between. The CDR3 consists of 14 residues. Germline loops: CDR1 SGHTA, CDR2 FQGNSA.

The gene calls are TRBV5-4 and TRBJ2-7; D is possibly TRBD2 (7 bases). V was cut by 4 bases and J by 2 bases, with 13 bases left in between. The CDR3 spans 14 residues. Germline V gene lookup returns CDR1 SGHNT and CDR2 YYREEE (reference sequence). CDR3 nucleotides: TGTGCCAGCAGCGTAGGGGGGGCCGCCTACGAGCAGTACTTC. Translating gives CASSVGGAAYEQYF.

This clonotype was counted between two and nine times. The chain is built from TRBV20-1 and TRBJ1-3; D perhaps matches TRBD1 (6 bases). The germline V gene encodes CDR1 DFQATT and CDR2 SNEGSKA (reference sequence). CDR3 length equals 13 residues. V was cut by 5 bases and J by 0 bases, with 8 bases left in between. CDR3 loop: CSAWTVSGNTIYF. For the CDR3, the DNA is TGCAGTGCTTGGACAGTCTCTGGAAACACCATATATTTT.

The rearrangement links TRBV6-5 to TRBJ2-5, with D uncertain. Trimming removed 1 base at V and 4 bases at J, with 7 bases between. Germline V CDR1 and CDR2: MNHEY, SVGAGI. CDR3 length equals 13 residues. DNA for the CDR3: TGTGCCAGCAGTTACTTAGAGAGAGAGACCCAGTACTTC. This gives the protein CASSYLERETQYF.

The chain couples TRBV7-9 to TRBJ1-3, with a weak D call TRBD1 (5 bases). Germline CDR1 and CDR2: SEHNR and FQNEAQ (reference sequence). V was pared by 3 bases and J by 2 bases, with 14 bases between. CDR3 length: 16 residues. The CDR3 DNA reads TGTGCCAGCAGCTTGGCACGAGGGACGGCTGGAAACACCATATATTTT. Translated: CASSLARGTAGNTIYF.

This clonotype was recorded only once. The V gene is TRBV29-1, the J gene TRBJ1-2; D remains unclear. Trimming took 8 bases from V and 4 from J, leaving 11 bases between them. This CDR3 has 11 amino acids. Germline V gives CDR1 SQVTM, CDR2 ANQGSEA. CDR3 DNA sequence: TGCAGCTTGGCCAGCGGCTATGGCTACACCTTC. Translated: CSLASGYGYTF.

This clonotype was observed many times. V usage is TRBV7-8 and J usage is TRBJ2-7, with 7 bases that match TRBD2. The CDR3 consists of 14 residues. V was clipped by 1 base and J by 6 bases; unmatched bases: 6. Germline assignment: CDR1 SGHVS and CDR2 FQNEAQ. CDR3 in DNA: TGTGCCAGCAGCTTAGGTGTGGGGGGGTTCGAGCAGTACTTC. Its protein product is CASSLGVGGFEQYF.

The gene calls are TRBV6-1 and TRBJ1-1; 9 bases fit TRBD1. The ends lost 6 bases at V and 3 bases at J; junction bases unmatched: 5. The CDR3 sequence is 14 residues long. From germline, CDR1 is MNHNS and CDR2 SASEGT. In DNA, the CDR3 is TGTGCCAGCAGGTGGACAGGGGACGACACTGAAGCTTTCTTT. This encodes CASRWTGDDTEAFF.

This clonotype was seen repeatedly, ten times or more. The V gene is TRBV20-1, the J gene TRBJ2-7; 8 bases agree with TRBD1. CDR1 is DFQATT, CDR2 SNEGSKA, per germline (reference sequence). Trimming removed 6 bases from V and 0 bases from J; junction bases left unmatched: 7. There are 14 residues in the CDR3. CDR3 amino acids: CSAEDRDRSYEQYF. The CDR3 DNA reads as TGCAGTGCGGAGGACAGGGATCGCTCCTACGAGCAGTACTTC.

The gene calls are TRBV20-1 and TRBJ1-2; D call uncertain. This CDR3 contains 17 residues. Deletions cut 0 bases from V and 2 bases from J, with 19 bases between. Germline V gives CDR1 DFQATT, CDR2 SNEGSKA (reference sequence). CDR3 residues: CSARDGYLGPLNYGYTF. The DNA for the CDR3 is TGCAGTGCTAGAGATGGTTACTTGGGTCCACTAAACTATGGCTACACCTTC.

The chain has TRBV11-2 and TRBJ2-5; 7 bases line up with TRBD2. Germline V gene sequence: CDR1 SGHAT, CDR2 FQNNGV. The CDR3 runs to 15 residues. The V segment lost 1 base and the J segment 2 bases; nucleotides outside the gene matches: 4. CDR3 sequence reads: CASSLGLAAQETQYF. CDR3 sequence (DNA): TGTGCCAGCAGCTTAGGTCTAGCGGCACAAGAGACCCAGTACTTC.

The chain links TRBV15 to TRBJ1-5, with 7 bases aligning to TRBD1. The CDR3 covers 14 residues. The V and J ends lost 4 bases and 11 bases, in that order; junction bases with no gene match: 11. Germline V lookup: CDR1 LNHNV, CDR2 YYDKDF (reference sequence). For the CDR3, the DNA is TGTGCCACCAGCAACCGACAGGGCCAAGAGACCCAGCATTTT. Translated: CATSNRQGQETQHF. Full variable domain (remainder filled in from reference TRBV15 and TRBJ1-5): DAMVIQNPRYQVTQFGKPVTLSCSQTLNHNVMYWYQQKSSQAPKLLFHYYDKDFNNEADTPDNFQSRRPNTSFCFLDIRSPGLGDTAMYLCATSNRQGQETQHFGDGTRLSIL.

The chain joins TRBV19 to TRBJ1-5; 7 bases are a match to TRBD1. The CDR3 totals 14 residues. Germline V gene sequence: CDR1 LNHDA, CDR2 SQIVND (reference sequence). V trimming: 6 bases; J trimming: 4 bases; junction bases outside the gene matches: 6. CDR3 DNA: TGTGCCAGTAGATGGGGGACAGAAAATCAGCCCCAGCATTTT. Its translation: CASRWGTENQPQHF.

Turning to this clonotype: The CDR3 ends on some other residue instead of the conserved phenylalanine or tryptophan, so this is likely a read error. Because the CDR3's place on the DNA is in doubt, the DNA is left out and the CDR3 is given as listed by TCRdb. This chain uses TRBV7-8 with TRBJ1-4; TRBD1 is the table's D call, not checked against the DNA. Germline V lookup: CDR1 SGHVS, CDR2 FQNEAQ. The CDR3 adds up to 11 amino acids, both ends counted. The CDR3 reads CASSLAVGTVD.

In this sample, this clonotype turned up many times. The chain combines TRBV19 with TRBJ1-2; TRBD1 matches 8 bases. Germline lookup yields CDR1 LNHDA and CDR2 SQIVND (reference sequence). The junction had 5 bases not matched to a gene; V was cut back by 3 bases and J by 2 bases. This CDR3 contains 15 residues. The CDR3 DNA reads TGTGCCAGTAGTATTGGGACAGGCTACAACTATGGCTACACCTTC. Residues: CASSIGTGYNYGYTF.

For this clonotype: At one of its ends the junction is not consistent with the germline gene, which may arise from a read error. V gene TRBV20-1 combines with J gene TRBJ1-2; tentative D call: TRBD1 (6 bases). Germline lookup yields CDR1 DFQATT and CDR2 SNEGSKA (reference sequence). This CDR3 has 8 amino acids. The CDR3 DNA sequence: TGCGGGGGGGCTGAGGGACCCTTC. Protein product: CGGAEGPF.

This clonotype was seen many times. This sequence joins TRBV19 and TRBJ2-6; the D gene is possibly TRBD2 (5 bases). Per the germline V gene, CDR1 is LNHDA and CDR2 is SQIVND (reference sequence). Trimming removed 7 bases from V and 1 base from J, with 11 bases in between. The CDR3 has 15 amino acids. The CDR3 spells CASTRTVSGANVLTF. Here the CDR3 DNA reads TGTGCCAGTACCCGGACTGTGTCTGGGGCCAACGTCCTGACTTTC.

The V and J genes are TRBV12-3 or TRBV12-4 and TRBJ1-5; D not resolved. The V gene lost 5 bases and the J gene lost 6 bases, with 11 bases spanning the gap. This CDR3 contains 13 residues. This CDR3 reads CASSGPGVQPQHF. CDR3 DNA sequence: TGTGCCAGCAGTGGACCCGGGGTTCAGCCCCAGCATTTT.

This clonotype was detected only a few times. The CDR3, as DNA: TGTGCCAGCAGTTACGCGGGACAGGGACTCTATGGCTACACCTTC. Protein product: CASSYAGQGLYGYTF. The V and J genes are TRBV6-5 and TRBJ1-2, with 9 bases identical to TRBD1. The V and J ends lost 2 bases and 4 bases, in that order; junction bases with no gene match: 5. The CDR3 consists of 15 residues. Germline CDR1 is MNHEY and CDR2 is SVGAGI.

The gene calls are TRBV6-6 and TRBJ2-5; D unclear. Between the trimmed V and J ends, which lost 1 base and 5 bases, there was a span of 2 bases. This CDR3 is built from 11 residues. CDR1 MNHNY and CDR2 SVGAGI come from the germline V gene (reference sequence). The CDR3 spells CASSYYETQYF. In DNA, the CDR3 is TGTGCCAGCAGTTACTACGAGACCCAGTACTTC.

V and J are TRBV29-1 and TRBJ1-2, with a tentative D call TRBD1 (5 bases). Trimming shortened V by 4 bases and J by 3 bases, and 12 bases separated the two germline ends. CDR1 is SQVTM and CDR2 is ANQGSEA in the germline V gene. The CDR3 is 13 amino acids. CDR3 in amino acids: CSVATGGDYGYTF. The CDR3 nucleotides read TGCAGCGTTGCTACGGGGGGGGACTATGGCTACACCTTC.

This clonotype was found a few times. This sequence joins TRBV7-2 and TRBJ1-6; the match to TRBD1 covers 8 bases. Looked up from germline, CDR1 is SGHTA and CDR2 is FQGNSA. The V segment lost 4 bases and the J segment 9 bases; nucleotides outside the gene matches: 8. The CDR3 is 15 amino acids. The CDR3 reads CASSYPDRGFSPLHF. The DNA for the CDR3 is TGTGCCAGCAGCTACCCAGACAGGGGTTTTTCACCCCTCCACTTT.

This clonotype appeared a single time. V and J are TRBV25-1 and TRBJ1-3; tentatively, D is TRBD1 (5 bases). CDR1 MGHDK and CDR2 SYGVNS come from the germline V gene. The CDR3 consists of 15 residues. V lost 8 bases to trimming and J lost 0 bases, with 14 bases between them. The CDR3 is CASLFAGNSGNTIYF. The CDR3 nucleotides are TGTGCCAGCTTGTTCGCAGGGAACTCTGGAAACACCATATATTTT.